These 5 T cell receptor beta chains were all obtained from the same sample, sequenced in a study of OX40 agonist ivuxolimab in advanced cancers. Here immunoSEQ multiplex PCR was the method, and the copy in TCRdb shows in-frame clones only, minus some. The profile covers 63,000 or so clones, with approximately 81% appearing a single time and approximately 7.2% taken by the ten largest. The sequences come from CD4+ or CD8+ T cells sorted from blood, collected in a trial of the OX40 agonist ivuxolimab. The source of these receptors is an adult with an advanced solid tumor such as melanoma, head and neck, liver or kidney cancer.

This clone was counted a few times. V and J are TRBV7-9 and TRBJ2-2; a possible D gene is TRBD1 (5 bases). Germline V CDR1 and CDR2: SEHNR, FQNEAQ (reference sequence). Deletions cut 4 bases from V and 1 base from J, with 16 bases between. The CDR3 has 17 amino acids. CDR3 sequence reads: CASSSAYGQGNTGELFF. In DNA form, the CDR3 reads TGTGCCAGCAGCTCAGCGTACGGGCAGGGGAACACCGGGGAGCTGTTTTTT.

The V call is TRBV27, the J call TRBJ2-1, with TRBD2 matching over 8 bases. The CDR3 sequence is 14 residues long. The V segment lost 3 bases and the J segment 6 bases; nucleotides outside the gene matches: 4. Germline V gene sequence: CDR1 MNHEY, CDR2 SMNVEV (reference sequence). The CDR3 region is CASSLSGLGNEQFF. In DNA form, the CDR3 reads TGTGCCAGCAGTTTGTCGGGACTAGGCAATGAGCAGTTCTTC.

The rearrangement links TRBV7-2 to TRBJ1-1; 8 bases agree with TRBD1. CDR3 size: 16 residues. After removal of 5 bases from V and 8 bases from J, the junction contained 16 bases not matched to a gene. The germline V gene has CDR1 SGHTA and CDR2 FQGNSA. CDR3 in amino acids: CASSPTQGGSVREAFF. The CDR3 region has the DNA TGTGCCAGCAGCCCGACACAGGGGGGAAGTGTAAGAGAAGCTTTCTTT.

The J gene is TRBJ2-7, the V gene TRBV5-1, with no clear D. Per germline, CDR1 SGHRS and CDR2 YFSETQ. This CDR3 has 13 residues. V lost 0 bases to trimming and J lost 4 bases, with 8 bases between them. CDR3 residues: CASSLVREYEQYF. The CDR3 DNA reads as TGCGCCAGCAGCTTGGTTAGGGAATACGAGCAGTACTTC.

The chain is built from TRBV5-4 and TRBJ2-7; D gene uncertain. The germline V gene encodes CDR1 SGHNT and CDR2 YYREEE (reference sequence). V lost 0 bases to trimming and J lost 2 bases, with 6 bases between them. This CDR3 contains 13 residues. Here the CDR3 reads CASSLGPAYEQYF. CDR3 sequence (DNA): TGTGCCAGCAGCTTGGGGCCAGCCTACGAGCAGTACTTC.